This T cell receptor beta chain was recorded in a study of STAT5B mutations in CD4+ large granular lymphocyte leukemia. Using immunoSEQ multiplex PCR, the repertoire was profiled, and TCRdb retains in-frame clones only, with some absent. Of under 35,000 clones in the sample, roughly three quarters are singletons; the top ten hold roughly 2.2%. The CDR3 spans 14 residues. Looked up from germline, CDR1 is MGHDK and CDR2 is SYGVNS. V dropped 4 bases and J dropped 0 bases, with 9 bases sitting between them. The chain is built from TRBV25-1 and TRBJ1-2; no firm D call. The sequenced sample was CD4+ T cells from blood buffy coats. The TCR sequence derives from a human donor in good health. The CDR3 DNA reads as TGTGCCAGCAGTGGTGGCTTAGCTAACTATGGCTACACCTTC. This gives the protein CASSGGLANYGYTF.